This T cell receptor beta chain was captured in a study of T cells in Graves' hyperthyroidism and ophthalmopathy. Amplification of TCR beta CDR3 regions used RNA as the template. During a first-round RT-PCR of the TCR CDR3, the HTBI primer set was used. TCRdb re-derived calls from the multiplex PCR reads in MiXCR, one entry per CDR3 protein. The table shows 600,000 to 900,000 distinct CDR3 sequences, with about a sixth occurring only once. This clonotype was counted only a few times. The antigen remains undetermined. J lost 3 bases, V lost 5 bases, and 11 bases had no gene match. The CDR3 contains 18 residues. The germline V gene has CDR1 KGHDR and CDR2 SFDVKD. Study conclusions and caveats: Most thyroid-expanded clonotypes above 0.001 were also found in blood.

Patients with uncontrolled infections, other autoimmune diseases, pregnancy or lactation were excluded. A roughly 9.7 ml volume of fresh peripheral blood provided the PBMCs. This clonotype was obtained from a man aged 18 to 30 with Graves' hyperthyroidism. The sequenced material came from blood. This rearrangement joins TRBV24-1 to TRBJ2-2; 10 bases map to TRBD1. The CDR3 protein is CATSALAGTGEDTGELFF. The CDR3 bases are TGTGCCACCAGTGCCCTTGCCGGGACAGGGGAAGACACCGGGGAGCTGTTTTTT.